These T cell receptor beta chains were read from a single sample in a study of Graves' ophthalmopathy and Graves' hyperthyroidism. TCRdb re-derived calls from the multiplex PCR reads in MiXCR, one entry per CDR3 protein. The sample lists a few hundred thousand distinct CDR3 sequences; 15% were seen once. The sample comprised peripheral blood. These receptors all stem from a young woman with stable Graves' hyperthyroidism. Both conserved end residues are part of each CDR3. A D gene is named only where the DNA matches it firmly. Rows give clone size only sometimes, using once, few, many, or a class for an expanded clone.

v_call	d_call	cdr3_length	clone_size	j_call	cdr3_nt	cdr3_aa
TRBV12-3/TRBV12-4	NA	14	many	TRBJ1-1	TGTGCCAGCACCTTCGGGACAATGAACACTGAAGCTTTCTTT	CASTFGTMNTEAFF
TRBV29-1	TRBD2	12	many	TRBJ2-5	TGCAGCGTTCGGACTAGCGGAGAGACCCAGTACTTC	CSVRTSGETQYF
TRBV6-1	NA	13	many	TRBJ1-5	TGTGCCAGCAGTGACTGGTCGAATCAGCCCCAGCATTTT	CASSDWSNQPQHF
TRBV3-1	NA	14	many	TRBJ2-5	TGTGCCAGCAGCCAAGAGCTTACCCGAGAGACCCAGTACTTC	CASSQELTRETQYF
TRBV28	TRBD1	14	many	TRBJ1-2	TGTGCCAGCAGTTTACCACAGGGGGCGTTGGGCTACACCTTC	CASSLPQGALGYTF
TRBV5-5	NA	14	many	TRBJ2-2	TGTGCCAGCAGCTTGGTACAGAACACCGGGGAGCTGTTTTTT	CASSLVQNTGELFF
TRBV12-3/TRBV12-4	TRBD1	13	many	TRBJ1-1	TGTGCCAGCAGTCGGACAGGGTTTGGTGAAGCTTTCTTT	CASSRTGFGEAFF
TRBV29-1	NA	16	few	TRBJ1-1	TGCAGCGTTGAAGGGGGGCGGGGCACCCTGAACACTGAAGCTTGCTTT	CSVEGGRGTLNTEACF
TRBV15	TRBD1	14	many	TRBJ1-2	TGTGCCACCAGCAGGGTGACAGGGTCCTATGGCTACACCTTC	CATSRVTGSYGYTF
TRBV12-3/TRBV12-4	TRBD2	14	many	TRBJ2-5	TGTGCCAGCAGTCCGGCGGGGGGTGTTGAGACCCAGTACTTC	CASSPAGGVETQYF
TRBV6-1	NA	16	many	TRBJ1-1	TGTGCCAGCAGTGAATTATTGTCTGGCCCCGGCACTGAAGCTTTCTTT	CASSELLSGPGTEAFF
TRBV19	NA	14	many	TRBJ1-6	TGTGCCAGTAGTATGGGGCAGTTGCAATCACCCCTCCACTTT	CASSMGQLQSPLHF
TRBV5-8	NA	15	many	TRBJ2-2	TGTGCCAGCAGCTTGGCAGCGGTGGGCACCGGGGAGCTGTTTTTT	CASSLAAVGTGELFF
TRBV27	TRBD1	15	NA	TRBJ2-7	TGTGCCAGCAGTCCCTTTGAAGACAGGGGATACGAGCAGTACTTC	CASSPFEDRGYEQYF
TRBV18	TRBD1	14	NA	TRBJ1-1	TGTGCCAGCTCACCCGACGACAGGGACACTGAAGCTTTCTTT	CASSPDDRDTEAFF
TRBV9	TRBD1	16	many	TRBJ1-2	TGTGCCAGCAGCCCACGACAGGGAGGAACCTGGTATGGCTACACCTTC	CASSPRQGGTWYGYTF
TRBV18	TRBD1	17	few	TRBJ2-5	TGTGCCAGCTCACCACTCGCGGCACAGGGGGCCCAAGAGACCCAGTACTTC	CASSPLAAQGAQETQYF
TRBV12-3/TRBV12-4	TRBD1	17	NA	TRBJ2-3	TGTGCCAGCAGTTTACCAGGACAGGGTGTGAGTACAGATACGCAGTATTTT	CASSLPGQGVSTDTQYF
TRBV28	TRBD1	15	many	TRBJ2-7	TGTGCCAGCAGACCCGGGGACAGGGGGGCCCACGAGCAGTACTTC	CASRPGDRGAHEQYF
TRBV7-9	NA	15	many	TRBJ2-6	TGTGCCAGCAGCTTAGCAGGTGCTGGGGCCAACGTCCTGACTTTC	CASSLAGAGANVLTF
TRBV2	TRBD1	18	many	TRBJ2-5	TGTGCCAGCAGCCGGGACAGGGGCCGGATAAGAAACCAAGAGACCCAGTACTTC	CASSRDRGRIRNQETQYF
TRBV5-6	NA	12	NA	TRBJ1-1	TGTGCCAGCAGCTTGACGGGGCTCGGAGCTTTCTTT	CASSLTGLGAFF
TRBV12-3/TRBV12-4	TRBD1	15	NA	TRBJ1-1	TGTGCCAGCAGTGGGACAGGGGGCCCGAGAACTGAAGCTTTCTTT	CASSGTGGPRTEAFF